Described below is a single T cell receptor beta chain sequence and its context. In the source study's methods: Amplification with reference gene primers provided the estimates of nucleated cell counts. The assay was immunoSEQ multiplex PCR, and TCRdb's table has in-frame clones only and misses some. The D gene and trimming were derived from the DNA, and the V and J assignments and clone size from that table. The table records more than 90,000 clones, approximately 86% of them present only once. The data were taken from a study of blood T cell repertoires in COVID-19. Study information: Acute and convalescent COVID-19 samples came from the United States, Italy and Spain. PBMCs, B-cell-depleted T cells, or T cells were the source of the cDNA or gDNA that made up the material.

This TCR was recovered from a man aged 35 to 55 with acute or convalescent COVID-19. Sequencing input: peripheral blood.

This CDR3 is CAWRQRAGNTIYF. The CDR3 bases are TGTGCCTGGAGACAGAGGGCTGGAAACACCATATATTTT. V and J are TRBV30 and TRBJ1-3; D is undetermined. The germline CDR1 and CDR2 sequences are GTSNPN and SVGIG (reference sequence). The CDR3 has 13 amino acids. V was pared by 3 bases and J by 2 bases, with 8 bases between. Together with reference TRBV30 and TRBJ1-3, the CDR3 gives the full variable domain: SQTIHQWPATLVQPVGSPLSLECTVEGTSNPNLYWYRQAAGRGLQLLFYSVGIGQISSEVPQNLSASRPQDRQFILSSKKLLLSDSGFYLCAWRQRAGNTIYFGEGSWLTVV.